This T cell receptor (beta chain) originates from a study of blood T cell repertoires in COVID-19. Background on the study: Some COVID-19 samples were acute and others convalescent; all came from the United States, Italy and Spain.

The CDR3 spans 15 residues. CDR1 is SNHLY, CDR2 FYNNEI, per germline. Trimming left V 2 bases short and J 2 bases short, with 9 bases between. In terms of age and location, participants ranged from about 18 to 89 years and lived in about two dozen US areas. Participants had their cohort set by participant-reported clinical history. The assay was immunoSEQ multiplex PCR, and TCRdb's table has in-frame clones only and misses some. The sample lists about 210,000 clones, more than 70% occurring once. This sequence joins TRBV2 and TRBJ2-2, with a tentative D call TRBD2 (6 bases). The sample was PBMCs or T cells enriched from blood (not recorded which). The TCR was taken from a man aged 35 to 55 with acute COVID-19. The DNA for the CDR3 is TGTGCCAGCAGTGAATACGGGACTAACACCGGGGAGCTGTTTTTT. It encodes CASSEYGTNTGELFF.